The present T cell receptor beta chain was sequenced within a study of cytomegalovirus exposure and HLA in healthy donors. With 60 Vbeta and 13 Jbeta primers, the PCR was carried out. The method was immunoSEQ multiplex PCR; TCRdb's version includes in-frame clones alone and lacks a portion of them. This table holds approximately 150,000 clones, around four fifths found once. Study-level findings and limits: A later analysis showed that HLA-associated TCR beta chains had undergone more clonal expansion than equally common others. Of the V segments, some could not be distinguished, including TRBV6-2 and TRBV6-3, and were excluded. Diagnosis of cytomegalovirus status made by the classifier reportedly showed high specificity and sensitivity.

As concerns this clone: Its antigen is still unknown.

The germline V gene encodes CDR1 SGHNT and CDR2 YYREEE (reference sequence). The J segment lost 7 bases and the V segment lost 0 bases, leaving 4 bases of the junction unmatched. The CDR3 runs to 14 residues. Donors in the study were healthy people who gave bone marrow. The sequence was collected from a man aged 25 to 40 in good health and CMV-seronegative. Sequencing was carried out using PBMCs. V and J are TRBV5-4 and TRBJ2-1; 7 bases are a match to TRBD2. Here the CDR3 DNA reads TGTGCCAGCAGCTTGGTTCTGGGACTAAATGAGCAGTTCTTC. The encoded protein is CASSLVLGLNEQFF.